This T cell receptor (beta chain) is drawn from a study of T-cell memory formation after mild COVID-19. This clonotype came up many times. TCRdb fed the 5' RACE reads into MiXCR, producing one record per CDR3 protein. The table has 550,000 to 600,000 distinct CDR3 sequences, about a fifth seen once. Sequencing used PBMCs or a T cell subset sorted from them (not recorded which). The receptor was isolated from an adult woman who had mild COVID-19 (a few samples of this study predate the infection). Cell type and time point are not known.

The CDR3 region is CAWSVMNALETEAFF. The CDR3 coding sequence is TGTGCCTGGAGTGTAATGAACGCTTTGGAGACTGAAGCTTTCTTT. The V gene is TRBV30, the J gene TRBJ1-1, with unresolved D. Germline-derived CDR1 and CDR2 are GTSNPN and SVGIG (reference sequence). CDR3 length: 15 residues. V lost 0 bases and J 5 bases, leaving 16 bases between the germline ends.